One and the same sample provided the 27 T cell receptor beta chains below, sequenced in a study of patients and donors after allogeneic stem cell transplantation. MiXCR was run by TCRdb on the RT-PCR reads, yielding one entry per CDR3 protein. The table has about a million distinct CDR3 sequences, more than 15% seen once; the top ten hold around 6%. Specimen: blood, either unsorted or a sorted T cell fraction (not recorded which). These receptors were taken from a human donor who was either an allogeneic HSCT recipient or a stem cell or donor lymphocyte infusion donor (not recorded which). It is not recorded whose cells these are; they may come from a transplant donor.

The chain employs TRBV6-5 and TRBJ1-4; D is uncertain. The germline CDR1 and CDR2 sequences are MNHEY and SVGAGI. The CDR3 runs to 14 residues. V gave up 2 bases and J gave up 10 bases, with 14 bases separating them. CDR3 bases: TGTGCCAGCAGTTACACTGCACCCGGCGGAAAACTGTTTTTT. Translating it yields CASSYTAPGGKLFF.

The gene calls are TRBV4-3 and TRBJ1-5; D possibly corresponds to TRBD1 (5 bases). This CDR3 region has 15 residues. Per germline, CDR1 LGHNA and CDR2 YSLEER. V gave up 0 bases and J gave up 2 bases, with 8 bases separating them. The CDR3 is CASSQEARGNQPQHF. The DNA for the CDR3 is TGCGCCAGCAGCCAAGAAGCCAGGGGCAATCAGCCCCAGCATTTT.

This clonotype has more than one count but fewer than ten. The V call is TRBV7-3, the J call TRBJ2-2; tentative D call: TRBD1 (5 bases). The CDR3 has 17 residues. Germline values: CDR1 SGHTA, CDR2 FQGTGA. The V end lost 1 base, the J end lost 4 bases, and 16 bases lay between the germline ends. The CDR3 is CASSLSRQEGATGELFF. For the CDR3, the DNA is TGTGCCAGCAGCTTAAGCCGGCAGGAAGGGGCCACCGGGGAGCTGTTTTTT.

The chain couples TRBV6-2 or TRBV6-3 to TRBJ1-1, with TRBD1 identical over 8 bases. From germline, CDR1 is MNHEY and CDR2 SVGEGT. The CDR3 is made up of 13 amino acids. With 5 bases clipped from V and 10 bases from J, the junction kept 9 bases outside the gene matches. DNA of the CDR3: TGTGCCAGCAGTCGGACAGGGAGGAGACGAGCTTTCTTT. This codes for CASSRTGRRRAFF.

The chain couples TRBV7-9 to TRBJ1-6; a weak D match, TRBD1 (5 bases). The CDR3 spans 16 residues. Between the trimmed V and J ends, which lost 5 bases and 5 bases, there was a span of 16 bases. Per the germline V gene, CDR1 is SEHNR and CDR2 is FQNEAQ (reference sequence). CDR3 sequence (DNA): TGTGCCAGCAGCCCAGTGCGGGGGGTCGATAATTCACCCCTCCACTTT. Its protein product is CASSPVRGVDNSPLHF. Full variable domain (missing parts from reference TRBV7-9 and TRBJ1-6): DTGVSQNPRHKITKRGQNVTFRCDPISEHNRLYWYRQTLGQGPEFLTYFQNEAQLEKSRLLSDRFSAERPKGSFSTLEIQRTEQGDSAMYLCASSPVRGVDNSPLHFGNGTRLTVT.

In its sample, this clonotype was seen a few times. The rearrangement links TRBV27 to TRBJ2-3; 9 bases are shared with TRBD2. With V trimmed by 0 bases and J by 9 bases, 4 bases remained unmatched. The CDR3 has 14 residues. Germline CDR1 and CDR2: MNHEY and SMNVEV (reference sequence). The CDR3 nucleotides read TGTGCCAGCAGTTTATCCAGCGGGGGGTCCACGCAGTATTTT. Protein sequence: CASSLSSGGSTQYF.

This clonotype was counted a few times. This chain connects TRBV18 to TRBJ2-7; 8 nucleotides match TRBD2. Trimming cost V 3 bases and J 4 bases; bases outside gene matches: 5. Germline V gene lookup returns CDR1 KGHSH and CDR2 LQKENI. CDR3 size: 14 residues. CDR3 sequence reads: CASSPSGEKYEQYF. In DNA, the CDR3 is TGTGCCAGCTCACCTAGCGGGGAGAAGTACGAGCAGTACTTC.

This clonotype came up many times. The chain has TRBV10-3 and TRBJ2-1; no clear D. The CDR3 spans 11 residues. CDR1 ENHRY and CDR2 SYGVKD come from the germline V gene. Trimming pared 8 bases from V and 4 bases from J, leaving 6 bases between. The CDR3, as DNA: TGTGCCATCGGGCAATACAATGAGCAGTTCTTC. This sequence encodes CAIGQYNEQFF.

This clonotype came up a few times. The chain recombines TRBV12-3 or TRBV12-4 with TRBJ2-3; 12 positions agree with TRBD1. The ends lost 5 bases at V and 2 bases at J; junction bases unmatched: 5. This CDR3 is 16 amino acids long. The CDR3 DNA reads TGTGCCAGCAGTCCGCCGGGACAGGGGGCCACAGATACGCAGTATTTT. This encodes CASSPPGQGATDTQYF.

The genes are TRBV20-1 and TRBJ2-3; D is undetermined. The CDR3 runs to 12 residues. The ends were cut back, 0 bases at V and 4 bases at J, with 5 bases in the middle. Per the germline V gene, CDR1 is DFQATT and CDR2 is SNEGSKA (reference sequence). Written as DNA, the CDR3 is TGCAGTGCTAGAGACCAGTCAGATACGCAGTATTTT. Amino acid sequence: CSARDQSDTQYF.

This clonotype was found a few times. The V call is TRBV24-1, the J call TRBJ1-5, with TRBD1 as a possible D gene (5 bases). CDR1 is KGHDR, CDR2 SFDVKD, per germline. This CDR3 has 15 residues. Trimming removed 4 bases at V and 3 bases at J, with 12 bases between. The CDR3 sequence is CATSDSDSFNQPQHF. The CDR3 DNA sequence: TGTGCCACCAGTGACTCCGACAGTTTCAATCAGCCCCAGCATTTT.

V is TRBV28 and J is TRBJ1-1; D not resolved. Between the trimmed V and J ends, which lost 1 base and 1 base, there was a span of 10 bases. Per germline, CDR1 MDHEN and CDR2 SYDVKM. The CDR3 has 15 amino acids. CDR3 sequence: CASSLSASANTEAFF. The CDR3 bases are TGTGCCAGCAGTTTATCCGCCTCGGCGAACACTGAAGCTTTCTTT.

This rearrangement joins TRBV19 to TRBJ2-7; D unclear. Looked up from germline, CDR1 is LNHDA and CDR2 is SQIVND (reference sequence). V shed 1 base and J shed 0 bases, with 10 bases lying between them. This CDR3 comprises 15 residues. CDR3 bases: TGTGCCAGTAGTATAGGCGCAGTACCCTCCTACGAGCAGTACTTC. Protein product: CASSIGAVPSYEQYF.

The chain recombines TRBV2 with TRBJ1-4; D is possibly TRBD1 (6 bases). The germline gives CDR1 SNHLY, CDR2 FYNNEI. This CDR3 region has 11 residues. Trimming took off 10 bases at V and 8 bases at J, with 11 bases between the two ends. The CDR3 spells CATLRGEKLFF. The CDR3 DNA reads TGTGCCACCCTTAGGGGGGAAAAACTGTTTTTT.

The V and J genes are TRBV29-1 and TRBJ1-1, with D perhaps matching TRBD1 (5 bases). The CDR3 has 13 residues. Germline V lookup: CDR1 SQVTM, CDR2 ANQGSEA. V shed 7 bases and J shed 5 bases, with 17 bases lying between them. The CDR3 DNA sequence: TGCAGCGCACCCAAGTCCGGGGGGACTGAAGCTTTCTTT. Residues: CSAPKSGGTEAFF.

This clonotype was seen only a few times. Here the CDR3 DNA reads TGTGCCAGCACCAGACAGCTCAACTCTGGAAACACCATATATTTT. It yields the protein CASTRQLNSGNTIYF. The chain couples TRBV6-1 to TRBJ1-3; perhaps TRBD1 as D (5 bases). Germline V gene sequence: CDR1 MNHNS, CDR2 SASEGT. V was trimmed by 7 bases and J by 0 bases, leaving 13 bases between them. The CDR3 runs 15 residues.

V usage is TRBV6-1 and J usage is TRBJ2-2, with D maybe TRBD1 (6 bases). The germline CDR1 and CDR2 sequences are MNHNS and SASEGT. This CDR3 region has 15 residues. The V gene lost 5 bases and the J gene lost 3 bases, with 13 bases spanning the gap. CDR3 sequence reads: CASSRRDKYTGELFF. In nucleotides, the CDR3 is TGTGCCAGCAGTCGTAGGGACAAATACACCGGGGAGCTGTTTTTT.

This clonotype was detected a few times. The chain uses TRBV11-2 and TRBJ2-3, with 12 bases identical to TRBD2. V lost 5 bases to trimming and J lost 0 bases; unmatched junction nucleotides: 9. The CDR3 consists of 18 residues. Germline loops: CDR1 SGHAT, CDR2 FQNNGV. The CDR3 reads CASSEGTSGPLSTDTQYF. The CDR3 bases are TGTGCCAGCAGCGAGGGGACTAGCGGGCCCTTAAGCACAGATACGCAGTATTTT.

The rearrangement joins TRBV5-6 to TRBJ2-1; 8 bases are shared with TRBD1. The length of the CDR3 is 14 residues. The J segment lost 6 bases and the V segment lost 5 bases, leaving 7 bases of the junction unmatched. Per germline, CDR1 SGHDT and CDR2 YYEEEE. CDR3 bases: TGTGCCAGCAGGGAGACAGGGGCCGGCAATGAGCAGTTCTTC. Its protein is CASRETGAGNEQFF.

The gene calls are TRBV20-1 and TRBJ2-3; tentative D call: TRBD2 (5 bases). There are 17 residues in the CDR3. CDR1 and CDR2 from the germline V gene are DFQATT and SNEGSKA (reference sequence). DNA of the CDR3: TGCAGCCAACAGCGGCCGGCGGTAGAATATTACACAGATACGCAGTATTTT. Translating gives CSQQRPAVEYYTDTQYF.

This clonotype was detected only a few times. This chain connects TRBV20-1 to TRBJ2-5; TRBD2 matches at 11 bases. Losses at the gene ends were 4 bases for V and 4 bases for J; bases not matched to a gene: 8. Germline CDR1 reads DFQATT; CDR2 reads SNEGSKA (reference sequence). The length of the CDR3 is 15 residues. CDR3 DNA sequence: TGCAGTGCTAACTCCGGGACTAGCGGCTTAGAGACCCAGTACTTC. Translation gives CSANSGTSGLETQYF.

This clonotype was detected only a few times. V is TRBV4-1 and J is TRBJ2-3; D perhaps matches TRBD1 (6 bases). Germline V CDR1 and CDR2: MGHRA, YSYEKL. V lost 0 bases and J 5 bases, leaving 15 bases between the germline ends. The CDR3 spans 16 residues. CDR3 DNA: TGCGCCAGCAGCCAAGATGGGGGCCAAGGGGAAGATACGCAGTATTTT. This encodes CASSQDGGQGEDTQYF.

The CDR3 region is CASSLPPAGYNEQFF. DNA of the CDR3: TGTGCCAGCAGCTTACCGCCGGCGGGGTACAATGAGCAGTTCTTC. V is TRBV7-2 and J is TRBJ2-1; the D gene is possibly TRBD2 (6 bases). Between the trimmed V and J ends, which lost 2 bases and 4 bases, there was a span of 12 bases. Germline CDR1 is SGHTA and CDR2 is FQGNSA. The CDR3 totals 15 residues.

This clonotype was recorded a few times. V is TRBV11-3 and J is TRBJ2-2; 8 bases align to TRBD2. The CDR3 runs to 15 residues. Germline V gene sequence: CDR1 SGHNT, CDR2 YENEEA. V gave up 8 bases and J gave up 4 bases; unmatched junction bases: 9. CDR3 nucleotides: TGTGCCAGCGGCCGGGGGGGCGCCGGCACCGGGGAGCTGTTTTTT. Its protein is CASGRGGAGTGELFF.

This clonotype was counted only a few times. The chain couples TRBV11-2 to TRBJ1-2; D remains ambiguous. The CDR3 runs to 11 residues. The V end lost 8 bases, the J end lost 8 bases, and 12 bases lay between the germline ends. Germline V gene lookup returns CDR1 SGHAT and CDR2 FQNNGV. The CDR3 coding sequence is TGTGCCAGCGGGGAGGAGCGAGGCTACACCTTC. Protein: CASGEERGYTF.

The chain combines TRBV7-6 with TRBJ1-6; the D gene is possibly TRBD1 (6 bases). Trimming pared 2 bases from V and 7 bases from J, leaving 9 bases between. This CDR3 has 14 residues. CDR1 and CDR2 from the germline V gene are SGHVS and FNYEAQ. CDR3 loop: CASSLTGWNSPLHF. The CDR3 DNA follows: TGTGCCAGCAGCTTAACAGGGTGGAATTCACCCCTCCACTTT.

The chain has TRBV7-9 and TRBJ1-1; 10 bases agree with TRBD1. The junction had 5 bases not matched to a gene; V was cut back by 4 bases and J by 3 bases. Looked up from germline, CDR1 is SEHNR and CDR2 is FQNEAQ (reference sequence). The CDR3 covers 15 residues. The CDR3 loop reads CASSWAGTGDTEAFF. The CDR3 nucleotides are TGTGCCAGCAGCTGGGCCGGGACAGGGGACACTGAAGCTTTCTTT.